Below, 16 T cell receptor beta chains from the same sample are listed, as sequenced in a study of T cells in Graves' hyperthyroidism and ophthalmopathy. Regions amplified from RNA transcripts were the TCR beta CDR3 regions. An initial round of RT-PCR targeting the TCR CDR3 relied on the HTBI primer set. TCRdb fed the multiplex PCR reads into MiXCR, producing one record per CDR3 protein. Seen here are about 740,000 distinct CDR3 sequences, 14% observed once, and the top ten hold 10%. Source material: blood. The receptors were gathered from a woman aged 18-29 years with Graves' hyperthyroidism.

V and J are TRBV18 and TRBJ2-7; 8 bases are a match to TRBD1. This CDR3 has 15 residues. CDR1 KGHSH and CDR2 LQKENI come from the germline V gene. Germline trimming cut 0 bases from V and 3 bases from J; bases unmatched to any gene: 4. The CDR3 sequence is CASSPPGTGHYEQYF. The CDR3 DNA sequence: TGTGCCAGCTCACCACCTGGGACAGGACACTACGAGCAGTACTTC. The whole variable domain, filled in from reference TRBV18 and TRBJ2-7, reads NAGVMQNPRHLVRRRGQEARLRCSPMKGHSHVYWYRQLPEEGLKFMVYLQKENIIDESGMPKERFSAEFPKEGPSILRIQQVVRGDSAAYFCASSPPGTGHYEQYFGPGTRLTVT.

In this sample, this clonotype turned up many times. This chain connects TRBV5-8 to TRBJ2-5; the D is unclear. The CDR3 contains 13 residues. Per the germline V gene, CDR1 is SGHTS and CDR2 is YDEGEE. V lost 0 bases, J lost 2 bases, and 5 bases lay in between. Here the CDR3 reads CASSLEAQETQYF. Written as DNA, the CDR3 is TGTGCCAGCAGCTTGGAGGCACAAGAGACCCAGTACTTC. Full variable domain (missing parts from reference TRBV5-8 and TRBJ2-5): EAGVTQSPTHLIKTRGQQATLRCSPISGHTSVYWYQQALGLGLQFLLWYDEGEERNRGNFPPRFSGRQFPNYSSELNVNALELEDSALYLCASSLEAQETQYFGPGTRLLVL.

The chain is built from TRBV6-2 or TRBV6-3 and TRBJ1-2, with D hard to call. Per germline, CDR1 MNHEY and CDR2 SVGEGT. V shed 0 bases and J shed 6 bases, with 8 bases lying between them. This CDR3 contains 13 residues. The CDR3 reads CASSYSRGNGYTF. The CDR3 nucleotides read TGTGCCAGCAGTTACTCTAGAGGGAATGGCTACACCTTC.

This clonotype was counted ten times or more. The chain joins TRBV4-3 to TRBJ2-7, with TRBD2 matching over 14 bases. The V segment lost 0 bases and the J segment 3 bases; nucleotides outside the gene matches: 4. Germline V gene sequence: CDR1 LGHNA, CDR2 YSLEER. The CDR3 loop spans 17 amino acids. The CDR3 here is CASSQDVTSGRVYEQYF. CDR3 nucleotide sequence: TGCGCCAGCAGCCAAGACGTGACTAGCGGGAGGGTCTACGAGCAGTACTTC.

The rearrangement uses TRBV7-9 and TRBJ1-2; D may be TRBD1 (5 bases). Trimming stripped 3 bases from V and 6 bases from J, with 11 bases between. Per the germline V gene, CDR1 is SEHNR and CDR2 is FQNEAQ (reference sequence). The CDR3 consists of 13 residues. The CDR3 here is CASSFRSGHGYTF. The DNA for the CDR3 is TGTGCCAGCAGCTTTAGGTCAGGGCATGGCTACACCTTC.

This clonotype was counted at least ten times. This sequence joins TRBV6-1 and TRBJ2-5, with 11 bases that match TRBD2. The germline gives CDR1 MNHNS, CDR2 SASEGT. This CDR3 is 15 amino acids long. The trim removed 2 bases at V and 3 bases at J, leaving 2 bases unmatched. This CDR3 reads CASSETLAGEETQYF. As DNA, the CDR3 is TGTGCCAGCAGTGAAACACTAGCGGGAGAAGAGACCCAGTACTTC.

The table lists this clonotype with many counts. The rearrangement uses TRBV6-1 and TRBJ1-2; D not certain. The germline V and J ends were trimmed by 6 bases and 8 bases, with 13 bases remaining between them. This CDR3 region has 12 residues. Germline lookup yields CDR1 MNHNS and CDR2 SASEGT. CDR3 in amino acids: CASSDRGGGYTF. The DNA for the CDR3 is TGTGCCAGCAGCGATCGGGGTGGCGGCTACACCTTC.

This clonotype was seen more than once but under ten times. The chain carries TRBV29-1 and TRBJ2-3; 11 nucleotides match TRBD2. The CDR3 totals 13 residues. Germline CDR1 is SQVTM and CDR2 is ANQGSEA. Trimming removed 7 bases from V and 9 bases from J; junction bases left unmatched: 9. The CDR3 DNA follows: TGCAGCGCCATAACTAGCGGGAGTTGGACGCAGTATTTT. Residues: CSAITSGSWTQYF.

The chain joins TRBV27 to TRBJ2-7; D remains unclear. The CDR3 has 15 amino acids. CDR1 and CDR2 (germline): MNHEY, SMNVEV (reference sequence). V dropped 1 base and J dropped 2 bases, with 12 bases sitting between them. The CDR3 loop reads CASSLFPQRAYEQYF. DNA of the CDR3: TGTGCCAGCAGTTTATTTCCCCAGCGAGCCTACGAGCAGTACTTC.

This clonotype was seen at least ten times. V usage is TRBV7-3 and J usage is TRBJ2-6; 8 bases are a match to TRBD1. The J segment lost 9 bases and the V segment lost 4 bases, leaving 5 bases of the junction unmatched. Germline-derived CDR1 and CDR2 are SGHTA and FQGTGA. This CDR3 contains 14 residues. CDR3 in DNA: TGTGCCAGCAGCTACCCCGGGACAGGCAACGTCCTGACTTTC. Amino acids: CASSYPGTGNVLTF.

This clonotype was counted between two and nine times. V is TRBV5-1 and J is TRBJ1-6; tentative D call: TRBD1 (5 bases). The germline V gene encodes CDR1 SGHRS and CDR2 YFSETQ. This CDR3 has 17 residues. V was pared by 0 bases and J by 0 bases, with 10 bases between. CDR3 loop: CASSLDPQGSYNSPLHF. CDR3 nucleotides: TGCGCCAGCAGCTTGGATCCCCAGGGCTCCTATAATTCACCCCTCCACTTT.

This clonotype was picked up many times. This chain uses TRBV6-1 with TRBJ2-2, with D uncertain. There are 14 residues in the CDR3. Trimming took 6 bases from V and 0 from J, leaving 8 bases between them. Germline V gene sequence: CDR1 MNHNS, CDR2 SASEGT. The CDR3 DNA reads as TGTGCCAGCAGATGGCAAACGAACACCGGGGAGCTGTTTTTT. It codes for CASRWQTNTGELFF.

Details on this clonotype: The junction and the germline gene differ at one end; a read error may be behind it. V is TRBV6-9 and J is TRBJ2-1, with D possibly TRBD2 on 7 matching bases. This CDR3 has 19 amino acids. Looked up from germline, CDR1 is MNHGY and CDR2 is SVAAGI. The CDR3 coding sequence is TGCGCCAGCAATGTCACAGGGATTCTCCCGGGGGGCTCCTACAATGAGCAGTTCTTC. It is translated as CASNVTGILPGGSYNEQFF.

In this sample, this clonotype turned up a few times. The chain joins TRBV20-1 to TRBJ2-3; either TRBD1 or TRBD2 may fit D (5 bases each). CDR3 length equals 16 residues. The germline gives CDR1 DFQATT, CDR2 SNEGSKA (reference sequence). Deletions cut 3 bases from V and 0 bases from J, with 16 bases between. The CDR3 is CSASGDPSSSTDTQYF. CDR3 bases: TGCAGTGCTAGTGGGGACCCCTCCTCTAGCACAGATACGCAGTATTTT.

This clonotype was picked up many times. J is TRBJ2-7 and V is TRBV20-1; D not resolved. Germline V gene sequence: CDR1 DFQATT, CDR2 SNEGSKA (reference sequence). Trimming took off 3 bases at V and 5 bases at J, with 14 bases between the two ends. The CDR3 has 13 amino acids. CDR3 loop: CSASIPRSDEQYF. CDR3 DNA: TGCAGTGCTAGTATCCCGAGGAGCGACGAGCAGTACTTC.

There are a few counts of this clonotype. At one end the junction does not follow the germline gene, possibly because of a read error. The chain uses TRBV7-9 and TRBJ2-5; D may match TRBD1 or TRBD2 (5 bases each). The CDR3 is 15 residues long. Germline V gene sequence: CDR1 SEHNR, CDR2 FQNEAQ (reference sequence). The CDR3 bases are TGTGCCAGCAGCTCCCCGGTAAGCGGACAAGAGACCCGGTACTTC. As protein: CASSSPVSGQETRYF.